Listed below are T cell receptor beta chains from one sample, sequenced in a study of shared clonotypes between healthy human individuals. The data were produced by immunoSEQ multiplex PCR, yet TCRdb's version contains in-frame clones alone and is incomplete. The sample includes approximately 980,000 clones, more than 75% of them seen just once. The sequenced material came from memory CD4+ T cells sorted from blood. These receptors were collected from a young man in good health. Both conserved end residues are part of each CDR3. D genes are given only for firm matches. Rows may omit the clone size; those that give it use once, few, many or a size class.

TRBV6-4	TRBJ2-2	.	.	TGTGCCAGCAGTGAACAGCGAGGAAGCGGGGAGCTGTTTTTT	CASSEQRGSGELFF
TRBV7-6	TRBJ2-3	.	.	TGTGCCAGCAGCTTAGGGGCCAGGGTAGCAGATACGCAGTATTTT	CASSLGARVADTQYF
TRBV4-3	TRBJ1-2	.	TRBD1	TGCGCCAGCAGCCAAGGGGGACAGGAGTCGAACTATGGCTACACCTTC	CASSQGGQESNYGYTF
TRBV29-1	TRBJ2-7	.	TRBD1	TGCAGCGTTGGACCCGGGGCAGGGGGCTACGAGCAGTACTTC	CSVGPGAGGYEQYF
TRBV30	TRBJ2-7	few	.	TGTGCCTGGAGTCTAAACTCCTACGAGCAGTACTTC	CAWSLNSYEQYF
TRBV2	TRBJ1-2	.	.	TGTGCCAGCAGGGCCGTCAGGATGGGGTCTTATGGCTACACCTTC	CASRAVRMGSYGYTF
TRBV30	TRBJ2-7	.	TRBD2	TGTGCCTACAGACTAGCGGCTTACGAGCAGTACTTC	CAYRLAAYEQYF
TRBV19	TRBJ2-2	.	TRBD1	TGTGCCAGTAGTATACCCGGACAGGGGGCTAGAAGAACCGGGGAGCTGTTTTTT	CASSIPGQGARRTGELFF
TRBV7-2	TRBJ1-2	.	.	TGTGCCAGCAGCTTAGGTTTGCGACAAGGCAATGGCTACACCTTC	CASSLGLRQGNGYTF
TRBV5-1	TRBJ2-2	.	TRBD2	TGCGCCAGCAGCAACTCAGCGGGAGTGGTCGGGGAGCTGTTTTTT	CASSNSAGVVGELFF
TRBV29-1	TRBJ2-7	once	.	TGCAGCGTTGTAGGAGGGAAGTACGAGCAGTACTTC	CSVVGGKYEQYF
TRBV7-2	TRBJ2-3	once	TRBD1	TGTGCCAGCAGCACGACAGGGGGCGCGGGAGATACGCAGTATTTT	CASSTTGGAGDTQYF
TRBV7-2	TRBJ2-7	few	TRBD2	TGTGCCAGCAGCCAGAAAGGACTAGCGAACTCCTACGAGCAGTACTTC	CASSQKGLANSYEQYF
TRBV5-1	TRBJ1-1	.	.	TGCGCCAGCAGCTTGGGAGGGAGGGATCAGGGCAACACTGAAGCTTTCTTT	CASSLGGRDQGNTEAFF
TRBV6-5	TRBJ2-5	.	.	TGTGCCAGCAGTATCGGGGAGACCCAGTACTTC	CASSIGETQYF
TRBV6-5	TRBJ1-3	.	.	TGTGCCAGACTTCGGGCGGCTGGAAACACCATATATTTT	CARLRAAGNTIYF
TRBV19	TRBJ2-5	.	TRBD1	TGTGCCAGTAGTAAGGACAGGGGAGGCGAGACCCAGTACTTC	CASSKDRGGETQYF
TRBV9	TRBJ1-5	.	.	TGTGCCAGCAGCGTAGCTGGGCAGGGTGGTCAGCCCCAGCATTTT	CASSVAGQGGQPQHF
TRBV5-3	TRBJ2-7	.	TRBD1	TGTGCCAGAAGCAGGGACAGGGGAAAAGAGCAGTACTTC	CARSRDRGKEQYF
TRBV4-2	TRBJ2-7	.	.	TGTGCCAGCAGCCAAGCAGGGGGGCCCTACGAGCAGTACTTC	CASSQAGGPYEQYF
TRBV5-1	TRBJ2-2	.	.	TGCGCCAGCAGCTTGCCGGCCGGGGAGCTGTTTTTT	CASSLPAGELFF
TRBV5-1	TRBJ2-2	.	.	TGCGCCAGCAGCCTCTCATCGGTAACGAGCGGGGAGCTGTTTTTT	CASSLSSVTSGELFF
TRBV18	TRBJ2-1	.	.	TGTGCCAGCTCACCGAGTGTGACAATGGGTGAGCAGTTCTTC	CASSPSVTMGEQFF
TRBV5-1	TRBJ2-6	.	.	TGCGCCAGCAGCTTGGCCCCTAAGTCTGGGGCCAACGTCCTGACTTTC	CASSLAPKSGANVLTF
TRBV6-4	TRBJ1-1	.	.	TGTGCCAGCAGGACTCGACAGTGCATGAACACTGAAGCTTTCTTT	CASRTRQCMNTEAFF
TRBV9	TRBJ2-3	.	.	TGTGCCAGCAGCGTATCGGGTAAATTGGATACGCAGTATTTT	CASSVSGKLDTQYF
TRBV10-3	TRBJ1-3	.	.	TGTGCCATCAGGGATCCCAGGACGGACTCTGGAAACACCATATATTTT	CAIRDPRTDSGNTIYF
TRBV18	TRBJ2-1	few	.	TGTGCCAGCTCACCAGGGGGCACCGAGTTGAATGAGCAGTTCTTC	CASSPGGTELNEQFF
TRBV20-1	TRBJ2-7	.	.	TGCAGTGCTGGGTCAGGGGGGGAGCAGTACTTC	CSAGSGGEQYF
TRBV4-1	TRBJ2-7	.	.	TGCGCCAGCAGCCAAGGGGGGTACGAGCAGTACTTC	CASSQGGYEQYF
TRBV7-2	TRBJ1-2	once	.	TGTGCCAGCAGCTTAGACAGGGCAATGGCAGGCTACACCTTC	CASSLDRAMAGYTF
TRBV5-6	TRBJ1-1	.	.	TGTGCCAGCAGCCGGGGGCCGGGGCTGGAAACTGAAGCTTTCTTT	CASSRGPGLETEAFF
TRBV20-1	TRBJ1-1	.	.	TGCAGTGCTAAAGGTAACACTGAAGCTTTCTTT	CSAKGNTEAFF
TRBV7-9	TRBJ2-5	.	.	TGTGCCAGCAGCTCCCGAGAGGGGGGGACCCAGTACTTC	CASSSREGGTQYF
TRBV5-1	TRBJ1-1	.	TRBD1	TGCGCCAGCAGCTTCGACAGGGCGGGAACTGAAGCTTTCTTT	CASSFDRAGTEAFF
TRBV27	TRBJ2-1	.	.	TGTGCCAGCGGACCCAAAAGGGATTACAATGAGCAGTTCTTC	CASGPKRDYNEQFF
TRBV5-1	TRBJ1-6	.	TRBD1	TGCGCCAGCAGCCCGACAGGGTCCGGGAATTCACCCCTCCACTTT	CASSPTGSGNSPLHF
TRBV10-1	TRBJ2-7	.	.	TGCGCCACCCCCCGAGACAGACCCTACGAGCAGTACTTC	CATPRDRPYEQYF
TRBV10-3	TRBJ2-5	once	TRBD2	TGTGCCATCAGTGAGTCCGGACTAGCGCACGAGACCCAGTACTTC	CAISESGLAHETQYF
TRBV28	TRBJ2-2	.	.	TGTGCCAGCAATACTCAACGGAGGACCGGGGAGCTGTTTTTT	CASNTQRRTGELFF
TRBV28	TRBJ1-5	few	TRBD1	TGTGCCAGCAGGCCTGGACAGGGGCAAGATAGCAATCAGCCCCAGCATTTT	CASRPGQGQDSNQPQHF
TRBV5-1	TRBJ1-2	.	.	TGCGCCAGCAGGGGGAGTAACTATGGCTACACCTTC	CASRGSNYGYTF
TRBV29-1	TRBJ1-2	.	TRBD1	TGCAGCGTGGCGACAGGGGGGGGTTCTGGCACCTTC	CSVATGGGSGTF
TRBV6-5	TRBJ2-7	once	.	TGTGCCAGCAGTATCGCGAAACTCATCAACGAGCAGTACTTC	CASSIAKLINEQYF
TRBV5-1	TRBJ2-1	once	.	TGCGCCAGCAGCATTATAGCCGATTCCTACAATGAGCAGTTCTTC	CASSIIADSYNEQFF
TRBV7-9	TRBJ2-3	.	TRBD2	TGTGCCAGCTCCCTATCCCCTTCGTCCGGGACTAGCGCATTAGATACGCAGTATTTT	CASSLSPSSGTSALDTQYF
TRBV2	TRBJ1-4	.	TRBD1	TGTGCCAGCAGCACAGGGGGCCCAAATGAAAAACTGTTTTTT	CASSTGGPNEKLFF